The 10 T cell receptor beta chains reported below all come from one sample, sequenced in a study of blood T cell repertoires in COVID-19. Sequencing was performed with immunoSEQ multiplex PCR; in TCRdb, only in-frame clones are kept and a portion is missing. The sample holds 300,000 to 450,000 clones, 80% to 90% seen once. Material: PBMCs or T cells enriched from blood (not recorded which). The receptor set was obtained from a young man who had recovered from COVID-19.

The V gene is TRBV5-8, the J gene TRBJ2-2, with TRBD2 matching over 8 bases. The CDR3 has 16 amino acids. Looked up from germline, CDR1 is SGHTS and CDR2 is YDEGEE. V shed 0 bases, J shed 6 bases, and the junction held 7 bases outside the gene matches. CDR3 region: CASSLARGALAGELFF. The CDR3 DNA sequence: TGTGCCAGCAGCTTGGCGCGGGGGGCCCTGGCCGGGGAGCTGTTTTTT.

The chain couples TRBV3-1 (or the pseudogene TRBV3-2) to TRBJ2-7, with TRBD1 as a possible D gene (7 bases). Germline loops: CDR1 LGHDT, CDR2 YNNKEL (reference sequence). With 6 bases removed from V and 4 bases from J, the gap between germline ends came to 13 bases. The CDR3 contains 13 residues. CDR3 bases: TGTGCCAGCAGACCAGGGGGGATGTACGAGCAGTACTTC. This encodes CASRPGGMYEQYF.

The genes are TRBV25-1 and TRBJ1-1, with D tentatively TRBD1 (6 bases). Germline assignment: CDR1 MGHDK and CDR2 SYGVNS. Trimming removed 5 bases from V and 6 bases from J, with 13 bases in between. CDR3 length equals 13 residues. CDR3 sequence reads: CASSSLGGAEAFF. The CDR3 DNA follows: TGTGCCAGCAGTTCCCTAGGGGGGGCTGAAGCTTTCTTT.

This clone was recorded only once. CDR3 protein: CACNTGSSGANVLTF. The CDR3 DNA reads as TGTGCCTGTAATACAGGGAGCTCTGGGGCCAACGTCCTGACTTTC. This chain joins TRBV30 and TRBJ2-6, with D possibly being TRBD1 (6 bases). This CDR3 spans 15 amino acids. Trimming removed 6 bases from V and 0 bases from J, with 12 bases in between. Germline values: CDR1 GTSNPN, CDR2 SVGIG (reference sequence). Full variable domain (missing parts from reference TRBV30 and TRBJ2-6): SQTIHQWPATLVQPVGSPLSLECTVEGTSNPNLYWYRQAAGRGLQLLFYSVGIGQISSEVPQNLSASRPQDRQFILSSKKLLLSDSGFYLCACNTGSSGANVLTFGAGSRLTVL.

V gene TRBV4-2 combines with J gene TRBJ1-5; 8 bases fit TRBD1. With V trimmed by 1 base and J by 4 bases, 6 bases remained unmatched. CDR1 and CDR2 from the germline V gene are LGHNA and YNFKEQ. The CDR3 is made up of 16 amino acids. The CDR3 protein is CASSQGSGQGNQPQHF. CDR3 in DNA: TGTGCCAGCAGCCAAGGCTCAGGACAGGGTAATCAGCCCCAGCATTTT.

V is TRBV5-6 and J is TRBJ2-7, with a tentative D call TRBD2 (6 bases). CDR1 and CDR2 (germline): SGHDT, YYEEEE. This CDR3 is built from 13 residues. Trimming removed 3 bases from V and 7 bases from J, with 14 bases in between. The DNA for the CDR3 is TGTGCCAGCAGCTCAACCGGGGGACGGGAGCAGTACTTC. It yields the protein CASSSTGGREQYF.

This chain connects TRBV30 to TRBJ1-1; D is unclear. Germline CDR1 GTSNPN, CDR2 SVGIG (reference sequence). The CDR3 sequence is 13 residues long. Trimming took 2 bases from V and 2 from J, leaving 9 bases between them. CDR3 sequence: CAWSRVQNTEAFF. As DNA, the CDR3 is TGTGCCTGGAGTCGGGTTCAAAACACTGAAGCTTTCTTT.

The J gene is TRBJ1-5, the V gene TRBV19, with TRBD1 matching over 9 bases. This CDR3 comprises 17 residues. Germline CDR1 is LNHDA and CDR2 is SQIVND (reference sequence). Trimming cost V 6 bases and J 7 bases; bases outside gene matches: 16. This CDR3 is CASRGKDWGQGGQPQHF. CDR3 in DNA: TGTGCCAGTAGGGGGAAAGACTGGGGACAGGGCGGCCAGCCCCAGCATTTT. Together with reference TRBV19 and TRBJ1-5, the CDR3 gives the full variable domain: DGGITQSPKYLFRKEGQNVTLSCEQNLNHDAMYWYRQDPGQGLRLIYYSQIVNDFQKGDIAEGYSVSREKKESFPLTVTSAQKNPTAFYLCASRGKDWGQGGQPQHFGDGTRLSIL.

V gene TRBV19 combines with J gene TRBJ2-7; D unclear. The V and J ends lost 6 bases and 9 bases respectively, with 21 bases between them. This CDR3 contains 14 residues. Per the germline V gene, CDR1 is LNHDA and CDR2 is SQIVND (reference sequence). The CDR3 protein is CASSPRHSRDGQYF. The CDR3 DNA is TGTGCCAGTAGCCCTCGGCACAGTCGCGACGGGCAGTACTTC. Filled out from reference TRBV19 and TRBJ2-7, the complete variable domain reads DGGITQSPKYLFRKEGQNVTLSCEQNLNHDAMYWYRQDPGQGLRLIYYSQIVNDFQKGDIAEGYSVSREKKESFPLTVTSAQKNPTAFYLCASSPRHSRDGQYFGPGTRLTVT.

The chain is built from TRBV3-1 (or the pseudogene TRBV3-2) and TRBJ2-1; 8 bases align to TRBD1. This CDR3 contains 15 residues. V lost 4 bases, J lost 0 bases, and 2 bases stayed unmatched. The V gene's germline CDR1 is LGHDT and CDR2 YNNKEL (reference sequence). The CDR3 sequence is CASSRTGSSYNEQFF. CDR3 coding DNA: TGTGCCAGCAGCCGGACAGGGAGCTCCTACAATGAGCAGTTCTTC.